This T cell receptor beta chain originates from a study of T cells in Graves' hyperthyroidism and ophthalmopathy. Study-wide findings and caveats: The majority of expanded thyroid clonotypes above 0.001 also appeared in blood.

Those with hyperthyroidism were 18 to 65 years old, newly diagnosed, and ill for under 2 months. Exclusions: uncontrolled infection, other autoimmune disease, pregnancy, lactation. Together with thyroid ultrasound, orbital computed tomography, serum thyroxine and TRAb, clinical symptoms were used for diagnoses. The CDR3 is 14 residues long. In germline, CDR1 is SNHLY, CDR2 FYNNEI. V dropped 6 bases and J dropped 8; count of bases not matched to a gene: 7. Amplified TCR beta CDR3 regions came from RNA transcripts. The TCR CDR3 was amplified in a first-round RT-PCR using the HTBI primer set. One entry per CDR3 protein, called by TCRdb with MiXCR from the multiplex PCR reads. The data hold a few hundred thousand distinct CDR3 sequences, with around 46% observed a single time. In regard to this clonotype: Its matching antigen is unknown.

This TCR derives from a woman aged 18-29 years with Graves' hyperthyroidism. This rearrangement joins TRBV2 to TRBJ2-1; 10 bases are a match to TRBD1. The source material was peripheral blood or thyroid tissue (not recorded which). The CDR3 nucleotides read TGTGCCAGCAGGATCCGGGACAGGGGACATGAGCAGTTCTTC. The encoded protein is CASRIRDRGHEQFF.